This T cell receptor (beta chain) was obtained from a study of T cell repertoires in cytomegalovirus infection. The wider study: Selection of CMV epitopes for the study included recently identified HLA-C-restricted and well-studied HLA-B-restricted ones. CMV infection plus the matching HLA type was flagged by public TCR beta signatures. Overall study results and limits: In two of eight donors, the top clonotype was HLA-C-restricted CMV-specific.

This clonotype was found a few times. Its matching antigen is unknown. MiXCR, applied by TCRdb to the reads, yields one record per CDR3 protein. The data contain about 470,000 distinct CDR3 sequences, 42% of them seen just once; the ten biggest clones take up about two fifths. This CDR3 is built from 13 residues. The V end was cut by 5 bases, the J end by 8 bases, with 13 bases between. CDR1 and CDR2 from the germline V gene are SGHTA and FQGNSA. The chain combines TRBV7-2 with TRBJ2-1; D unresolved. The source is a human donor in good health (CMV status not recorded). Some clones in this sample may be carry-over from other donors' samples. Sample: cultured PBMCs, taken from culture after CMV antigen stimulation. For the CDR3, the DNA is TGTGCCAGCAGCCTTCGACTCCTTCATGAGCAGTTCTTC. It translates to CASSLRLLHEQFF.